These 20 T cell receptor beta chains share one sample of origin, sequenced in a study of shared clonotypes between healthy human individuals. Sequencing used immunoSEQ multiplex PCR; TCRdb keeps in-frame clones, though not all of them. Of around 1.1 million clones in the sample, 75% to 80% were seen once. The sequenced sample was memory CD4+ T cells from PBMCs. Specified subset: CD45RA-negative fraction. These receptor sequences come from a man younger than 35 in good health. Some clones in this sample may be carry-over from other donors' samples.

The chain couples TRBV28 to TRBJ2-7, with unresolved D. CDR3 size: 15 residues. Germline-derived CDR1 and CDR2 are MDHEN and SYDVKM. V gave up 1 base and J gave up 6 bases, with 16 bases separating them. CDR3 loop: CASSLYTAQAAEQYF. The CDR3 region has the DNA TGTGCCAGCAGTTTATATACAGCCCAGGCCGCCGAGCAGTACTTC.

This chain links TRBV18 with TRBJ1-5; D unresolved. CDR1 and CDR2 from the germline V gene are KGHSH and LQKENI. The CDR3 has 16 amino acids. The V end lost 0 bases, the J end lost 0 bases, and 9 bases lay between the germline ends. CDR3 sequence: CASSPPDSYSNQPQHF. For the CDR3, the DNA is TGTGCCAGCTCACCACCGGATAGTTATAGCAATCAGCCCCAGCATTTT.

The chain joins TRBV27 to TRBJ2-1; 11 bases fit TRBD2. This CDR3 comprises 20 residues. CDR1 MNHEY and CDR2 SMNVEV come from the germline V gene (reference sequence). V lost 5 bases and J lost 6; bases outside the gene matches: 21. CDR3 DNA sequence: TGTGCCAGCAGTCGGGGTAGGAGTAGCGGGAGGGCCTATAAGGGCAATGAGCAGTTCTTC. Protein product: CASSRGRSSGRAYKGNEQFF.

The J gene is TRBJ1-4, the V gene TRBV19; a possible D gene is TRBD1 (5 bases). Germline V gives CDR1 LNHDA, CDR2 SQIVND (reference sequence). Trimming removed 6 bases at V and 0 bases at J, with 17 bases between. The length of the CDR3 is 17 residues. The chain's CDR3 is CASSRPLGTATNEKLFF. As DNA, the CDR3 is TGTGCCAGTAGCCGCCCACTCGGGACGGCAACTAATGAAAAACTGTTTTTT.

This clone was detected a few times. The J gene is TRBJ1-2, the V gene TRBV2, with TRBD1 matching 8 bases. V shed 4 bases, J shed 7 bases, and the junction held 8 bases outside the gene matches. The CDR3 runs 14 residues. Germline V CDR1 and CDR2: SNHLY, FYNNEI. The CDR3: CASSGHRGTAGYTF. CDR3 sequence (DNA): TGTGCCAGCAGTGGTCACAGGGGGACGGCTGGCTACACCTTC.

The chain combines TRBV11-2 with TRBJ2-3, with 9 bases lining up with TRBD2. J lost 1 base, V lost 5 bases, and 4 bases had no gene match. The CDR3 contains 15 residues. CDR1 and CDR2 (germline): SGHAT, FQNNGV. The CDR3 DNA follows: TGTGCCAGCAGCATAGGGACTAGCCGCACAGATACGCAGTATTTT. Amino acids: CASSIGTSRTDTQYF.

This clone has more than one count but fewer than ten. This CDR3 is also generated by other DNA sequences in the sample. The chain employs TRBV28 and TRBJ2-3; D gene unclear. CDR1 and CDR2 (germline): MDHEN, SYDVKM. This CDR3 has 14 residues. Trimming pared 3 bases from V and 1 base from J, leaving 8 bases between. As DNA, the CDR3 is TGTGCCAGCAGTTTTTCAAGCGGCACAGATACGCAGTATTTT. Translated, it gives CASSFSSGTDTQYF.

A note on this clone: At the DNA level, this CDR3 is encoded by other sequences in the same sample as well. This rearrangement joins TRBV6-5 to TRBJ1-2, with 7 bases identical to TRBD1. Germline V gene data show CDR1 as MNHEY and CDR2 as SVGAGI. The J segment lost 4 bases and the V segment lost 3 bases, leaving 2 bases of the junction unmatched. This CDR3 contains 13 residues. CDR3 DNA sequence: TGTGCCAGCAGTTATCGGGACAGCTATGGCTACACCTTC. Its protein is CASSYRDSYGYTF.

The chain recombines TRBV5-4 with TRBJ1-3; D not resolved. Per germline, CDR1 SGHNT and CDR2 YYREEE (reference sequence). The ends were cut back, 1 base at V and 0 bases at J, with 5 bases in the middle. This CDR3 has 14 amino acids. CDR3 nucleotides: TGTGCCAGCAGCTTGATCTCCTCTGGAAACACCATATATTTT. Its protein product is CASSLISSGNTIYF.

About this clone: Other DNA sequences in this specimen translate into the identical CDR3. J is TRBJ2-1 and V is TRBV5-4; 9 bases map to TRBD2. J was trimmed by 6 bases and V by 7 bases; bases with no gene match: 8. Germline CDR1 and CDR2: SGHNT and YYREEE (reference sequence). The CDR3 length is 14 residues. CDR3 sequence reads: CASGTTSGSNEQFF. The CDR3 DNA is TGTGCCAGCGGAACGACTAGCGGATCCAATGAGCAGTTCTTC.

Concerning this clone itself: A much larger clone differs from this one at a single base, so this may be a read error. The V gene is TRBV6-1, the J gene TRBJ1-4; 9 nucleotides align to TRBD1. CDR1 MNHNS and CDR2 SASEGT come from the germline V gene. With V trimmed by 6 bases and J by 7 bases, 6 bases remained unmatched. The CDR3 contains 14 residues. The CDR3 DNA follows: TGTGCCAGCAGGTCCGGGACAGGGATTGAAAAACTGTTTTTT. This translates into CASRSGTGIEKLFF.

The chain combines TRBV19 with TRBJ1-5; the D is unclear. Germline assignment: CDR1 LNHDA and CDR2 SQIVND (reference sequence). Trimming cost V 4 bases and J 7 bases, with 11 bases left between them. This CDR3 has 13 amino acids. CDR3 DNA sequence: TGTGCCAGTAGTACAATGAGGGAGCAGCCCCAGCATTTT. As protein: CASSTMREQPQHF.

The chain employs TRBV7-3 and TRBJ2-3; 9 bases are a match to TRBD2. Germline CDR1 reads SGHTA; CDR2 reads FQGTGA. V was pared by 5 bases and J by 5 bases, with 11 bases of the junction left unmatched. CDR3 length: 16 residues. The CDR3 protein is CASSPPGGRAVDTQYF. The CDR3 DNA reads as TGTGCCAGCAGCCCCCCCGGCGGGAGGGCGGTAGATACGCAGTATTTT.

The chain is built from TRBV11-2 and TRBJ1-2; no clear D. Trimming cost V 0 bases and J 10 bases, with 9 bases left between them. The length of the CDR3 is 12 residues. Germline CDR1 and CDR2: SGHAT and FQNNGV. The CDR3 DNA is TGTGCCAGCAGCTTAGAAGCCAGATTCTACACCTTC. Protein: CASSLEARFYTF.

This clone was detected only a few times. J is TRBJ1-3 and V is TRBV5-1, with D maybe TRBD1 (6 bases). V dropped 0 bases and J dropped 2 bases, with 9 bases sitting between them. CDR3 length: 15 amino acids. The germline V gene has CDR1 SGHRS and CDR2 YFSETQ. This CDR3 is CASSLDRVTGNTIYF. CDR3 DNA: TGCGCCAGCAGCTTGGACAGGGTAACTGGAAACACCATATATTTT. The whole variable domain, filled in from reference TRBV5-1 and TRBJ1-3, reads KAGVTQTPRYLIKTRGQQVTLSCSPISGHRSVSWYQQTPGQGLQFLFEYFSETQRNKGNFPGRFSGRQFSNSRSEMNVSTLELGDSALYLCASSLDRVTGNTIYFGEGSWLTVV.

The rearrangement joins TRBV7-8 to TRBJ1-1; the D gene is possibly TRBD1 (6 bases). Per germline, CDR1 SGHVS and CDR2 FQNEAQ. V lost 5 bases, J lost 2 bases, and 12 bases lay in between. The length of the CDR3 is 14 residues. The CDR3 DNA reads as TGTGCCAGCAGCCGAACAGGGCGCAACACTGAAGCTTTCTTT. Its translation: CASSRTGRNTEAFF. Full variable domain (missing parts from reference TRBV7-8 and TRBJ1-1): GAGVSQSPRYKVAKRGQDVALRCDPISGHVSLFWYQQALGQGPEFLTYFQNEAQLDKSGLPSDRFFAERPEGSVSTLKIQRTQQEDSAVYLCASSRTGRNTEAFFGQGTRLTVV.

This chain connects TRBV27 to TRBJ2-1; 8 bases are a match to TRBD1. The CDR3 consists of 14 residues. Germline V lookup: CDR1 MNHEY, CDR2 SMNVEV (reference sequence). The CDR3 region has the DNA TGTGGAGCAGGAAGCGGACAGGGTTACAATGAGCAGTTCTTC. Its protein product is CGAGSGQGYNEQFF.

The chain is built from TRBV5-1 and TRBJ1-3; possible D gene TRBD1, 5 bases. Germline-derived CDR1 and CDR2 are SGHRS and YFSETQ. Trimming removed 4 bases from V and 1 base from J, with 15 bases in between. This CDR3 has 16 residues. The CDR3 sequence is CASSGGTVLSGNTIYF. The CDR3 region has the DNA TGCGCCAGCAGCGGTGGGACGGTATTATCTGGAAACACCATATATTTT.

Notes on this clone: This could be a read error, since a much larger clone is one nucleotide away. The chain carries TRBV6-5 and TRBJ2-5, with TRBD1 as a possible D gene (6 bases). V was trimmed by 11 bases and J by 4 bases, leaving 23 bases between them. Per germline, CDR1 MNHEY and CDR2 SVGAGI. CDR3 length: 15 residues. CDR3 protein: CAHSPDSVPLETQYF. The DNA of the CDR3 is TGTGCCCACAGCCCGGACAGCGTCCCCCTAGAGACCCAGTACTTC.

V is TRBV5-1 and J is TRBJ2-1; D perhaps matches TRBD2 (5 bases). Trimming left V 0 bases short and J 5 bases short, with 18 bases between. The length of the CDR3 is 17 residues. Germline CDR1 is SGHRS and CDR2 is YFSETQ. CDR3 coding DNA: TGCGCCAGCAGCTTGGTGGCACGAGTGGAGGAAGACAATGAGCAGTTCTTC. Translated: CASSLVARVEEDNEQFF.